The 11 T cell receptor beta chains presented below share a single source sample, sequenced in a study of blood T cell repertoires in COVID-19. Sequenced by immunoSEQ multiplex PCR; TCRdb stores in-frame clones only, minus some. The profile shows about 80,000 clones, around 88% of them singletons. The sequencing sample was made of peripheral blood. The source is a man aged 25 to 45 with acute or convalescent COVID-19.

The chain uses TRBV7-8 and TRBJ2-7, with unresolved D. Germline CDR1 and CDR2: SGHVS and FQNEAQ. This CDR3 region has 11 residues. The V and J ends lost 5 bases and 7 bases respectively, with 9 bases between them. Here the CDR3 reads CASSLTREQYF. CDR3 bases: TGTGCCAGCAGCCTAACGAGGGAGCAGTACTTC.

The chain carries TRBV10-2 and TRBJ1-2; D is possibly TRBD1 (6 bases). The CDR3 covers 14 residues. Trimming cost V 3 bases and J 2 bases, with 10 bases left between them. CDR1 is WSHSY, CDR2 SAAADI, per germline. CDR3 nucleotides: TGCGCCAGCAGTGATACAGGGCCCAACTATGGCTACACCTTC. This codes for CASSDTGPNYGYTF.

The rearrangement uses TRBV18 and TRBJ2-1; 7 bases match TRBD1. V was pared by 1 base and J by 0 bases, with 6 bases of the junction left unmatched. The germline V gene encodes CDR1 KGHSH and CDR2 LQKENI. The CDR3 runs to 17 residues. The CDR3 here is CASSPRGQRSSYNEQFF. CDR3 DNA: TGTGCCAGCTCACCACGGGGACAGAGGAGCTCCTACAATGAGCAGTTCTTC.

This sequence joins TRBV2 and TRBJ2-3, with 12 nucleotides matching TRBD2. CDR3 length: 16 residues. The trim removed 5 bases at V and 2 bases at J, leaving 5 bases unmatched. Per the germline V gene, CDR1 is SNHLY and CDR2 is FYNNEI. This CDR3 reads CASSPGLAGFTDTQYF. The DNA of the CDR3 is TGTGCCAGCAGTCCCGGACTAGCGGGATTCACAGATACGCAGTATTTT.

The genes are TRBV7-9 and TRBJ2-7, with TRBD2 identical over 14 bases. There are 16 residues in the CDR3. The V gene end was trimmed by 4 bases and the J gene end by 4 bases; junction bases not matched to a gene: 6. Germline V gene lookup returns CDR1 SEHNR and CDR2 FQNEAQ (reference sequence). The CDR3 nucleotides are TGTGCCAGCAGCTCCGGGACTAGCGGGAGTTCATACGAGCAGTACTTC. As protein: CASSSGTSGSSYEQYF. Full variable domain (outside the CDR3, taken from reference TRBV7-9 and TRBJ2-7): DTGVSQNPRHKITKRGQNVTFRCDPISEHNRLYWYRQTLGQGPEFLTYFQNEAQLEKSRLLSDRFSAERPKGSFSTLEIQRTEQGDSAMYLCASSSGTSGSSYEQYFGPGTRLTVT.

The chain joins TRBV3-1 (or the pseudogene TRBV3-2) to TRBJ1-6; D gene unclear. CDR1 is LGHDT, CDR2 YNNKEL, per germline (reference sequence). The CDR3 has 14 residues. V gave up 9 bases and J gave up 4 bases, with 13 bases separating them. The CDR3 spells CARVGSQYNSPLHF. DNA for the CDR3: TGTGCCAGGGTGGGCAGCCAATATAATTCACCCCTCCACTTT.

V and J are TRBV28 and TRBJ2-7; TRBD2 agrees at 12 bases. The trim removed 8 bases at V and 10 bases at J, leaving 6 bases unmatched. Per germline, CDR1 MDHEN and CDR2 SYDVKM. The length of the CDR3 is 12 residues. The DNA for the CDR3 is TGTGCCAGCGGGCTAGCGGGAGGGGGCCAGTACTTC. The encoded protein is CASGLAGGGQYF.

This sequence joins TRBV7-9 and TRBJ2-7; TRBD1 matches at 10 bases. V trimming: 5 bases; J trimming: 3 bases; junction bases outside the gene matches: 4. Germline lookup yields CDR1 SEHNR and CDR2 FQNEAQ (reference sequence). This CDR3 contains 14 residues. CDR3 in DNA: TGTGCCAGCAGCCTGGGACAGGGGAACTACGAGCAGTACTTC. Its translation is CASSLGQGNYEQYF.

The chain combines TRBV28 with TRBJ1-1; the D gene is possibly TRBD1 (5 bases). Germline CDR1 is MDHEN and CDR2 is SYDVKM. The CDR3 runs 16 residues. Between the trimmed V and J ends, which lost 4 bases and 4 bases, there was a span of 19 bases. This chain's CDR3 is CASSSRSSRASTEAFF. The DNA of the CDR3 is TGTGCCAGCAGTTCCCGATCGAGCAGGGCGAGCACTGAAGCTTTCTTT.

This clone has a single count. V and J are TRBV15 and TRBJ1-6, with TRBD1 matching over 7 bases. The CDR3 runs 15 residues. CDR1 LNHNV and CDR2 YYDKDF come from the germline V gene (reference sequence). Trimming at V came to 4 bases and at J to 8 bases, leaving 8 bases not matched to a gene. The CDR3 sequence is CATSIKDRQHSPLHF. The CDR3 nucleotides are TGTGCCACCAGCATCAAGGACAGGCAGCATTCACCCCTCCACTTT.

In regard to this clone: The junction departs from germline at one end; a sequencing error may be responsible. V usage is TRBV7-2 and J usage is TRBJ2-5; 10 bases line up with TRBD1. Germline-derived CDR1 and CDR2 are SGHTA and FQGNSA. The CDR3 contains 15 residues. This CDR3 is CANSPKTGGFETQYF. The CDR3 bases are TGTGCCAACAGCCCGAAGACAGGGGGCTTCGAGACCCAGTACTTC.